The entry below gives a single TCR beta chain sequence along with its context. The sample comes from a study of blood T cell repertoires in COVID-19. Study in general: Donors in the United States, Italy and Spain gave samples during acute or convalescent COVID-19. In each case, the material was cDNA or gDNA derived from T cells, B-cell-depleted T cells, or PBMCs.

Germline loops: CDR1 MGHRA, CDR2 YSYEKL. V was trimmed by 2 bases and J by 6 bases, leaving 11 bases between them. The CDR3 is 13 amino acids. Profiled with immunoSEQ multiplex PCR; TCRdb holds only in-frame clones, not every one. The data contain approximately 180,000 clones, about 85% of them seen just once; the ten biggest clones take up 9.8%. The specimen was peripheral blood. The receptor was derived from a woman at least 80 years old with acute or convalescent COVID-19. The rearrangement joins TRBV4-1 to TRBJ2-7; the D gene is possibly TRBD1 (6 bases). The CDR3 sequence: CASSQPRGSEQYF. The CDR3 DNA follows: TGCGCCAGCAGCCAACCCAGGGGTTCCGAGCAGTACTTC.